Each of the 23 T cell receptor beta chains below was sequenced from the same sample in a study of T-cell reconstitution after alpha-beta-depleted transplantation in children. Unique molecular identifiers were incorporated during preparation of the TCRbeta library. One entry per CDR3 protein, called by TCRdb with MiXCR from the PCR reads. This sample carries roughly 170,000 distinct CDR3 sequences, approximately 6.6% of them seen once, and the ten largest clones take 3% to 3.5%. The sequencing here drew on PBMCs from the stem cell graft donor, taken from the stem cell graft. These receptors were taken from a human donor who donated a stem cell graft to a child with Wiskott-Aldrich syndrome.

This clonotype has a count of ten or more. The chain has TRBV2 and TRBJ1-6; TRBD1 matches 7 bases. The V gene end was trimmed by 8 bases and the J gene end by 9 bases; junction bases not matched to a gene: 4. The CDR3 spans 12 residues. The V gene's germline CDR1 is SNHLY and CDR2 FYNNEI. The CDR3 nucleotides are TGTGCCAGCGGGGACAGCGGTTCACCCCTCCACTTT. Encoded protein: CASGDSGSPLHF.

There are many counts of this clonotype. This chain uses TRBV6-5 with TRBJ1-5; the D is unclear. Trimming removed 5 bases from V and 3 bases from J, with 8 bases in between. This CDR3 is built from 13 residues. Germline V gene lookup returns CDR1 MNHEY and CDR2 SVGAGI. The CDR3 protein is CASSTEPNQPQHF. The CDR3 DNA is TGTGCCAGCAGTACCGAGCCCAATCAGCCCCAGCATTTT.

This clonotype was detected many times. This sequence joins TRBV28 and TRBJ1-2, with 8 positions matching TRBD1. This CDR3 has 15 residues. The germline gives CDR1 MDHEN, CDR2 SYDVKM. V was clipped by 2 bases and J by 3 bases; unmatched bases: 5. CDR3 sequence reads: CASSLQGADYYGYTF. CDR3 DNA sequence: TGTGCCAGCAGTTTACAGGGGGCGGATTACTATGGCTACACCTTC.

This clonotype was detected only a few times. V is TRBV4-3 and J is TRBJ2-1; 13 bases fit TRBD2. The CDR3 is 18 amino acids. V lost 4 bases to trimming and J lost 0 bases; unmatched junction nucleotides: 6. Germline CDR1 is LGHNA and CDR2 is YSLEER. The CDR3 bases are TGCGCCAGCAGCCCAACTCGGACTAGCGGGGGCTCCTACAATGAGCAGTTCTTC. This codes for CASSPTRTSGGSYNEQFF.

At least ten counts were recorded for this clonotype. J is TRBJ1-6 and V is TRBV28; 8 bases match TRBD1. Germline CDR1 is MDHEN and CDR2 is SYDVKM. V was clipped by 9 bases and J by 5 bases; unmatched bases: 6. The CDR3 loop spans 14 amino acids. The CDR3 spells CASRQGPNNSPLHF. The CDR3 region has the DNA TGTGCCAGTAGACAGGGGCCAAATAATTCACCCCTCCACTTT.

This clonotype has at least ten counts. The chain is built from TRBV12-3 or TRBV12-4 and TRBJ2-2, with 7 nucleotides matching TRBD1. The CDR3 has 15 residues. V lost 7 bases to trimming and J lost 2 bases; unmatched junction nucleotides: 7. The CDR3 sequence: CASTRDSFNTGELFF. CDR3 DNA: TGTGCCAGCACCCGGGACAGCTTTAACACCGGGGAGCTGTTTTTT.

The chain carries TRBV6-1 and TRBJ2-2; 13 bases line up with TRBD2. Germline values: CDR1 MNHNS, CDR2 SASEGT. J gave up 4 bases and V 8 bases, and 16 bases lay outside the gene matches. The CDR3 has 19 amino acids. Written as DNA, the CDR3 is TGTGCCAGCTGGAGGGGCGACAGGGGACTAGCGGGGTCCACCGGGGAGCTGTTTTTT. Residues: CASWRGDRGLAGSTGELFF.

This clonotype was observed many times. This chain joins TRBV24-1 and TRBJ2-1; D may be TRBD1 (6 bases). Deletions cut 3 bases from V and 4 bases from J, with 15 bases between. Germline CDR1 and CDR2: KGHDR and SFDVKD. The CDR3 runs 16 residues. Here the CDR3 DNA reads TGTGCCACCAGTGATCCGACAGGAGTCCTATACAATGAGCAGTTCTTC. Its translation: CATSDPTGVLYNEQFF.

This clonotype occurred many times. The chain joins TRBV29-1 to TRBJ2-1; a weak D match, TRBD1 (7 bases). Germline V gene data show CDR1 as SQVTM and CDR2 as ANQGSEA. The CDR3 loop spans 11 amino acids. The germline V and J ends were trimmed by 3 bases and 9 bases, with 9 bases remaining between them. CDR3 DNA sequence: TGCAGCGTTGATCAGGGGGGTGAGCAGTTCTTC. Translating gives CSVDQGGEQFF.

This clonotype has only a few counts. V gene TRBV11-2 combines with J gene TRBJ2-5, with 11 bases that match TRBD2. Germline loops: CDR1 SGHAT, CDR2 FQNNGV. The trim removed 0 bases at V and 6 bases at J, leaving 9 bases unmatched. The CDR3 has 17 amino acids. In DNA form, the CDR3 reads TGTGCCAGCAGCTTAGAGGGTAGCGGGAGGGCCGGGAAGACCCAGTACTTC. The encoded protein is CASSLEGSGRAGKTQYF.

The sample holds many counts of this clonotype. DNA for the CDR3: TGTGCCAGCAGCTTAGGGGGAGCACAGCCCCAGCATTTT. Its protein product is CASSLGGAQPQHF. The rearrangement links TRBV7-6 to TRBJ1-5; no reliable D call. V dropped 1 base and J dropped 7 bases, with 8 bases sitting between them. This CDR3 contains 13 residues. Germline V gene lookup returns CDR1 SGHVS and CDR2 FNYEAQ.

This chain connects TRBV7-2 to TRBJ2-7, with D perhaps TRBD2 (5 bases). The germline gives CDR1 SGHTA, CDR2 FQGNSA. The CDR3 totals 13 residues. V was trimmed by 7 bases and J by 0 bases, leaving 10 bases between them. CDR3 sequence: CASTSGSSYEQYF. The CDR3 DNA reads as TGTGCCAGCACCTCGGGGAGCTCCTACGAGCAGTACTTC.

This clonotype was seen repeatedly, ten times or more. The chain couples TRBV27 to TRBJ1-2; D unclear. Germline V gene data show CDR1 as MNHEY and CDR2 as SMNVEV (reference sequence). CDR3 size: 13 residues. Trimming removed 3 bases from V and 1 base from J, with 6 bases in between. CDR3 DNA: TGTGCCAGCAGTTTCACCGGTAACTATGGCTACACCTTC. It is translated as CASSFTGNYGYTF.

V is TRBV20-1 and J is TRBJ1-6, with 7 bases aligning to TRBD1. The J segment lost 2 bases and the V segment lost 6 bases, leaving 7 bases of the junction unmatched. The CDR3 runs 15 residues. The germline V gene encodes CDR1 DFQATT and CDR2 SNEGSKA (reference sequence). The CDR3 DNA reads as TGCAGTGCCCGGGAAGGGGGCCCCTATAATTCACCCCTCCACTTT. Translation gives CSAREGGPYNSPLHF.

This clonotype appeared many times. This chain links TRBV10-3 with TRBJ2-7; TRBD1 matches 9 bases. V lost 9 bases, J lost 6 bases, and 12 bases stayed unmatched. The CDR3 has 14 residues. Germline-derived CDR1 and CDR2 are ENHRY and SYGVKD. The CDR3 region has the DNA TGTGCCATTAACTTGGGACAGGGTGACAGCGAGCAGTACTTC. Translated: CAINLGQGDSEQYF.

This clonotype came up many times. This rearrangement joins TRBV6-5 to TRBJ2-3; TRBD2 agrees at 9 bases. J was trimmed by 3 bases and V by 2 bases; bases with no gene match: 6. The CDR3 length is 16 residues. Per the germline V gene, CDR1 is MNHEY and CDR2 is SVGAGI. This CDR3 is CASSYGAGGPTDTQYF. The CDR3 region has the DNA TGTGCCAGCAGTTACGGGGCGGGGGGGCCGACAGATACGCAGTATTTT.

This clonotype was seen ten or more times. The chain joins TRBV7-2 to TRBJ1-5; no reliable D call. Trimming stripped 4 bases from V and 3 bases from J, with 13 bases between. This CDR3 spans 15 amino acids. Germline CDR1 reads SGHTA; CDR2 reads FQGNSA. CDR3 amino acids: CASSSHGSYNQPQHF. Here the CDR3 DNA reads TGTGCCAGCAGCTCCCACGGGAGTTACAATCAGCCCCAGCATTTT. Full variable domain (rest looked up from reference TRBV7-2 and TRBJ1-5): GAGVSQSPSNKVTEKGKDVELRCDPISGHTALYWYRQSLGQGLEFLIYFQGNSAPDKSGLPSDRFSAERTGGSVSTLTIQRTQQEDSAVYLCASSSHGSYNQPQHFGDGTRLSIL.

This clonotype was counted at least ten times. The V call is TRBV12-3 or TRBV12-4, the J call TRBJ1-2; D not resolved. Trimming removed 1 base at V and 5 bases at J, with 11 bases between. This CDR3 spans 14 amino acids. CDR3 sequence (DNA): TGTGCCAGCAGTTTAGACTTATATGGGTATGGCTACACCTTC. It codes for CASSLDLYGYGYTF.

Ten or more counts support this clonotype. The chain is built from TRBV6-5 and TRBJ1-5; 7 bases agree with TRBD1. Germline loops: CDR1 MNHEY, CDR2 SVGAGI. The trim removed 6 bases at V and 6 bases at J, leaving 8 bases unmatched. The CDR3 is 14 amino acids. CDR3 residues: CASRTGERSQPQHF. CDR3 sequence (DNA): TGTGCCAGCAGAACAGGGGAGCGTAGTCAGCCCCAGCATTTT.

This clonotype showed up just a few times. The genes are TRBV7-9 and TRBJ2-1, with a possible D match to TRBD2 (6 bases). The germline V gene encodes CDR1 SEHNR and CDR2 FQNEAQ (reference sequence). This CDR3 is built from 13 residues. V was shortened by 4 bases and J by 7 bases, with 11 bases between the two germline ends. Here the CDR3 reads CASSSSGRNEQFF. The CDR3 DNA follows: TGTGCCAGCAGCTCCTCGGGGAGGAATGAGCAGTTCTTC.

Comments on this clonotype: The conserved final phenylalanine or tryptophan is absent from the CDR3, which likely points to a read error. This chain joins TRBV27 and TRBJ2-7, with D hard to call. V gave up 3 bases and J gave up 1 base, with 13 bases separating them. The CDR3 is 15 residues long. Per the germline V gene, CDR1 is MNHEY and CDR2 is SMNVEV (reference sequence). CDR3 coding DNA: TGTGCCAGCAGTTTTAGGACCCCGGCGTCCTACGAGCAGTACTCC. Its protein product is CASSFRTPASYEQYS.

To note about this clonotype: The junction shows a germline mismatch at one end, possibly a read error. V is TRBV12-3 or TRBV12-4 and J is TRBJ2-1; D possibly corresponds to TRBD2 (5 bases). This CDR3 region has 18 residues. CDR3 loop: CACSPLVSGSGTYNEQFF. DNA of the CDR3: TGTGCCTGCAGTCCTTTAGTCTCGGGGTCGGGGACCTACAATGAGCAGTTCTTC.

The J gene is TRBJ2-7, the V gene TRBV7-8; 7 nucleotides match TRBD2. Germline trimming cut 6 bases from V and 1 base from J; bases unmatched to any gene: 3. The CDR3 runs to 13 residues. Germline V CDR1 and CDR2: SGHVS, FQNEAQ. The CDR3 DNA is TGTGCCAGCAGGGGGGGGGTATCCTACGAGCAGTACTTC. Residues: CASRGGVSYEQYF.